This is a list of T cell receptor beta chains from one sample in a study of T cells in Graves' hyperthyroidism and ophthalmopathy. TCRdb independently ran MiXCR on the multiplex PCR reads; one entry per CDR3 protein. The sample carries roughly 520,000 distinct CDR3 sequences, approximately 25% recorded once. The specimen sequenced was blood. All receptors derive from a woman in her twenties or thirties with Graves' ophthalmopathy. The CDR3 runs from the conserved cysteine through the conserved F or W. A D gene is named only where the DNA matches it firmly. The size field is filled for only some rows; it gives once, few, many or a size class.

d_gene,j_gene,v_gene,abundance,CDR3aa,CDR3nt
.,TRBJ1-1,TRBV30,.,CAWSVGGGYTEAFF,TGTGCCTGGAGTGTAGGGGGGGGCTACACTGAAGCTTTCTTT
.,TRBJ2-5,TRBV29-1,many,CSVETAQQETQYF,TGCAGCGTCGAGACCGCCCAGCAAGAGACCCAGTACTTC
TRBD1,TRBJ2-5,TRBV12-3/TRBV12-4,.,CASSRQGRETKYF,TGTGCCAGCAGTCGACAGGGTCGAGAGACCAAGTACTTC
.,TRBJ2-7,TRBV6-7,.,CASTEGSGHYSYEQYF,TGTGCCAGCACTGAAGGGTCCGGACACTACTCCTACGAGCAGTACTTC
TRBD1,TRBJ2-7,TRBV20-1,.,CSARGTGGGVQYF,TGCAGTGCTAGGGGGACAGGGGGCGGAGTGCAGTACTTC
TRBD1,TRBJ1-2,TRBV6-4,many,CASSESDRDLNPFF,TGTGCCAGCAGTGAGTCGGACAGGGACCTTAACCCATTCTTC
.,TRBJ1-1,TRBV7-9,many,CASSLDEANTEAFF,TGTGCCAGCAGCTTAGATGAGGCCAACACTGAAGCTTTCTTT
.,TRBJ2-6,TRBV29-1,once,CSVEEWSLSGANVLTF,TGCAGCGTTGAAGAGTGGAGCCTCTCTGGGGCCAACGTCCTGACTTTC
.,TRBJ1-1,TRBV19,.,CASSIAGGPDGTEAFF,TGTGCCAGTAGTATAGCCGGGGGACCCGATGGCACTGAAGCTTTCTTT
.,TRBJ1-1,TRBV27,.,CASSSISEAIMNTEAFF,TGTGCCAGCAGTTCCATCAGCGAGGCGATCATGAACACTGAAGCTTTCTTT
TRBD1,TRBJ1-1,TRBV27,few,CASSSLSGQARGTEAFF,TGTGCCAGCAGTTCTCTCTCCGGACAGGCGAGAGGCACTGAAGCTTTCTTT
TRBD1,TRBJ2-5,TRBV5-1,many,CASSLAGTGGAVSQETQYF,TGCGCCAGCAGCTTGGCGGGGACAGGGGGCGCAGTTAGCCAAGAGACCCAGTACTTC
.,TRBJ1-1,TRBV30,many,CAWSVPGLSAEAFF,TGTGCCTGGAGTGTACCTGGTCTCTCGGCTGAAGCTTTCTTT
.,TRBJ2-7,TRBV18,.,CASSPAVDYEQYF,TGTGCCAGCTCACCAGCAGTCGACTACGAGCAGTACTTC
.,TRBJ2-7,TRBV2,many,CASSGDLPYEQYF,TGTGCCAGCAGTGGGGACCTGCCCTACGAGCAGTACTTC
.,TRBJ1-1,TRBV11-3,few,CASSNGEGREAFF,TGTGCCAGCAGCAATGGGGAGGGCCGTGAAGCTTTCTTT
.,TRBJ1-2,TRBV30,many,CAWSVGPGHYTF,TGTGCCTGGAGTGTAGGTCCAGGGCACTACACCTTC
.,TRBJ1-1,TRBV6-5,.,CASSSKQGTEAFF,TGTGCCAGCAGTTCCAAACAGGGCACTGAAGCTTTCTTT
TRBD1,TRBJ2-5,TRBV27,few,CASSLGTGKQTQYF,TGTGCCAGCAGTCTGGGGACAGGGAAGCAGACCCAGTACTTC
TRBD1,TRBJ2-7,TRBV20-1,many,CSARETGDMAYEQYF,TGCAGTGCTAGAGAGACAGGGGATATGGCCTACGAGCAGTACTTC
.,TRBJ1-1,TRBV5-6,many,CASSLVDSGGAFF,TGTGCCAGCAGCTTGGTGGACAGCGGAGGGGCTTTCTTT
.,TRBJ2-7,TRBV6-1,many,CASTLGVAYEQYF,TGTGCCAGCACGCTCGGAGTCGCCTACGAGCAGTACTTC
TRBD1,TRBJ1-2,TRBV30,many,CAWTQPGQAYGYTF,TGTGCCTGGACCCAACCGGGACAGGCTTATGGCTACACCTTC
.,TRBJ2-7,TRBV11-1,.,CASSLPTNYEQYF,TGTGCCAGCAGCTTGCCAACAAACTACGAGCAGTACTTC
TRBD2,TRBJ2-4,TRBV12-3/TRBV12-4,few,CASSLRVAGKKNIKYF,TGTGCCAGCAGTTTACGGGTAGCGGGGAAAAAAAACATTAAGTACTTC
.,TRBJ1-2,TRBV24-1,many,CATSGNNYGYTF,TGTGCCACCAGTGGCAATAACTATGGCTACACCTTC
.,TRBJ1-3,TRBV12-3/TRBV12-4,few,CASSRSGSSGNTIYF,TGTGCCAGCAGTCGTTCGGGGAGCTCTGGAAACACCATATATTTT
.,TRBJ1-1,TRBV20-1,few,CSALGPTGTEAFF,TGCAGTGCCCTTGGACCAACCGGTACTGAAGCTTTCTTT
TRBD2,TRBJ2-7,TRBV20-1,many,CSAVGLAGQNSYEQYF,TGCAGTGCCGTAGGACTAGCGGGGCAGAACTCCTACGAGCAGTACTTC
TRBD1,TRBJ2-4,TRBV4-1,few,CASSQGSRGLAKNIQYF,TGCGCCAGCAGCCAGGGCTCCAGGGGGCTTGCCAAAAACATTCAGTACTTC
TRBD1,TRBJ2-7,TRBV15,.,CATSPPRGQGYEQYF,TGTGCCACCAGTCCCCCTCGTGGACAGGGCTACGAGCAGTACTTC
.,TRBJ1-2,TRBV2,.,CASKTVGGSGGYTF,TGTGCCAGCAAGACGGTCGGGGGCAGTGGTGGCTACACCTTC
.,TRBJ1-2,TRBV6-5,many,CASSFANPLFYGYTF,TGTGCCAGCAGTTTCGCCAACCCCTTATTCTATGGCTACACCTTC
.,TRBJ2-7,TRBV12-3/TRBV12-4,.,CASSQPGLHSYEQYF,TGTGCCAGCAGCCAGCCGGGACTTCATTCCTACGAGCAGTACTTC
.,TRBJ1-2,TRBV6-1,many,CASTPRGTHGYTF,TGTGCCAGCACCCCCCGGGGTACCCATGGCTACACCTTC
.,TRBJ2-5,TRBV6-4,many,CASSDSSGETQYF,TGTGCCAGCAGTGACAGTTCCGGCGAGACCCAGTACTTC
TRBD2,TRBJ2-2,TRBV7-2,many,CASSFSSGLAGTGELFF,TGTGCCAGCAGTTTCAGCTCGGGACTAGCGGGCACCGGGGAGCTGTTTTTT
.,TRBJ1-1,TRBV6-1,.,CASSEGGAFF,TGTGCCAGCAGTGAAGGGGGGGCTTTCTTT
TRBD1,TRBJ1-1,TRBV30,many,CAWSTPGQGKGRAFF,TGTGCCTGGAGTACCCCGGGACAGGGTAAGGGCCGAGCTTTCTTT
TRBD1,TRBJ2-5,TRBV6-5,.,CASSYLRGQETQYF,TGTGCCAGCAGTTACCTCAGGGGGCAAGAGACCCAGTACTTC
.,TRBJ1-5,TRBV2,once,CASSQGSGNNQPQHF,TGTGCCAGCAGCCAAGGGTCAGGGAATAATCAGCCCCAGCATTTT
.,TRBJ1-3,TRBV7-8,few,CASSASGAGNTIYF,TGTGCCAGCAGCGCCTCGGGGGCCGGAAACACCATATATTTT
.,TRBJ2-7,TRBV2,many,CASIRSNEQYF,TGTGCCAGCATCAGGTCGAACGAGCAGTACTTC
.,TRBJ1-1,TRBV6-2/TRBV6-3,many,CASSSSGNGWGTEAFF,TGTGCCAGCAGTTCGAGCGGGAATGGATGGGGAACTGAAGCTTTCTTT
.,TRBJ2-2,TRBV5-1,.,CASSLDGGANTGELFF,TGCGCCAGCAGCTTGGATGGGGGCGCGAACACCGGGGAGCTGTTTTTT